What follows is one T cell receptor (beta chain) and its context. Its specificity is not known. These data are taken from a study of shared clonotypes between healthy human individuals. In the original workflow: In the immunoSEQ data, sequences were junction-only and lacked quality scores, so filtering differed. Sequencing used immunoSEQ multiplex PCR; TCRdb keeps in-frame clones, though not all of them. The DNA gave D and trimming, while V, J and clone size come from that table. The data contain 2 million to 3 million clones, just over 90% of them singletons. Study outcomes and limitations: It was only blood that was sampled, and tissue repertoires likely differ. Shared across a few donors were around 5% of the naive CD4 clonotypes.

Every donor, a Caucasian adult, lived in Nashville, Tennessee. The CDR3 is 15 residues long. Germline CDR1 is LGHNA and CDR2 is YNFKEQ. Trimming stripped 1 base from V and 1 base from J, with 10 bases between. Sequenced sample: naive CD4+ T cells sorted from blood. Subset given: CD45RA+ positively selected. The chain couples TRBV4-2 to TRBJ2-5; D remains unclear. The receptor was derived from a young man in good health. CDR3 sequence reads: CASSQGRVVQETQYF. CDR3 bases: TGTGCCAGCAGCCAAGGAAGAGTAGTCCAAGAGACCCAGTACTTC.